This passage covers 17 T cell receptor beta chains from one sample sequenced in a study of CD8 T cells in ankylosing spondylitis. Study-wide findings and caveats: A motif in TCR beta, a set of 8 or 9 highly homologous variants, appeared characteristic of ankylosing spondylitis blood.

In TCRdb, the 5' RACE reads were re-called with MiXCR into one record per CDR3 protein. The repertoire consists of about 510,000 distinct CDR3 sequences, with less than 6% occurring once and the leading ten covering around 3.6%. For these receptors, no antigen is known. Sequenced input: blood, either unsorted or a sorted T cell fraction (not recorded which). The receptor set was obtained from a male donor with ankylosing spondylitis.

V is TRBV6-1 and J is TRBJ2-7, with D perhaps TRBD2 (6 bases). V shed 8 bases and J shed 3 bases, with 14 bases lying between them. The CDR3 totals 13 residues. Germline assignment: CDR1 MNHNS and CDR2 SASEGT. CDR3 bases: TGTGCCAGCCTCGGGGGAATCAACTACGAGCAGTACTTC. It is translated as CASLGGINYEQYF.

This clonotype has a count of ten or more. The chain carries TRBV9 and TRBJ2-7; TRBD2 matches 7 bases. Germline-derived CDR1 and CDR2 are SGDLS and YYNGEE. CDR3 length equals 14 residues. V lost 4 bases to trimming and J lost 1 base; unmatched junction nucleotides: 5. The CDR3 region is CASSLTSVSYEQYF. The CDR3 DNA follows: TGTGCCAGCAGCCTAACTAGCGTATCCTACGAGCAGTACTTC.

This clonotype was found a few times. The V gene is TRBV20-1, the J gene TRBJ2-5; no clear D. The CDR3 totals 14 residues. V gave up 6 bases and J gave up 4 bases, with 18 bases separating them. Germline CDR1 reads DFQATT; CDR2 reads SNEGSKA (reference sequence). CDR3 nucleotides: TGCAGTGCCACCCTAGGCCTCGTCGGAGAGACCCAGTACTTC. This encodes CSATLGLVGETQYF.

In its sample, this clonotype was seen many times. The genes are TRBV25-1 and TRBJ2-3, with TRBD2 identical over 11 bases. Germline V lookup: CDR1 MGHDK, CDR2 SYGVNS. After removal of 4 bases from V and 10 bases from J, the junction contained 4 bases not matched to a gene. There are 13 residues in the CDR3. CDR3 residues: CASSAPGLAAQYF. The CDR3 DNA reads TGTGCCAGCAGTGCACCGGGACTAGCGGCGCAGTATTTT. Using reference TRBV25-1 and TRBJ2-3 for the parts outside the CDR3, the full variable domain is EADIYQTPRYLVIGTGKKITLECSQTMGHDKMYWYQQDPGMELHLIHYSYGVNSTEKGDLSSESTVSRIRTEHFPLTLESARPSHTSQYLCASSAPGLAAQYFGPGTRLTVL.

This clonotype was counted ten times or more. V usage is TRBV7-9 and J usage is TRBJ2-7; 8 positions match TRBD1. The V gene end was trimmed by 5 bases and the J gene end by 1 base; junction bases not matched to a gene: 4. The germline V gene has CDR1 SEHNR and CDR2 FQNEAQ (reference sequence). The CDR3 length is 14 residues. The CDR3 DNA sequence: TGTGCCAGCAGCCCCCGGGACAGGTCCTACGAGCAGTACTTC. Translated, it gives CASSPRDRSYEQYF.

The chain joins TRBV6-2 or TRBV6-3 to TRBJ2-1; no firm D call. Looked up from germline, CDR1 is MNHEY and CDR2 is SVGEGT. The CDR3 covers 13 residues. V was shortened by 5 bases and J by 7 bases, with 12 bases between the two germline ends. In DNA, the CDR3 is TGTGCCAGCAGTCGTGGACGTTGGAATGAGCAGTTCTTC. Translating gives CASSRGRWNEQFF.

This clonotype was observed many times. This chain connects TRBV28 to TRBJ1-3; D gene ambiguous. V was trimmed by 5 bases and J by 0 bases, leaving 14 bases between them. The CDR3 is made up of 16 amino acids. Germline CDR1 is MDHEN and CDR2 is SYDVKM. The DNA of the CDR3 is TGTGCCAGCAGTCCTTGGATGTTGGACTCTGGAAACACCATATATTTT. This sequence encodes CASSPWMLDSGNTIYF.

This clonotype was counted at least ten times. The chain combines TRBV12-3 or TRBV12-4 with TRBJ2-3, with D perhaps matching TRBD2 (6 bases). The CDR3 totals 14 residues. V was trimmed by 5 bases and J by 4 bases, leaving 13 bases between them. The CDR3 region is CASSLSGPPDTQYF. The CDR3, as DNA: TGTGCCAGCAGTCTTAGCGGACCGCCAGATACGCAGTATTTT.

This clonotype showed up many times. This chain connects TRBV6-1 to TRBJ2-7; a weak D match, TRBD1 (5 bases). The germline gives CDR1 MNHNS, CDR2 SASEGT. CDR3 length: 14 amino acids. V lost 6 bases to trimming and J lost 1 base, with 13 bases between them. The DNA of the CDR3 is TGTGCCAGCAGAATCGCAGGGTTGTCCTACGAGCAGTACTTC. This gives the protein CASRIAGLSYEQYF.

This clonotype was counted ten times or more. The rearrangement links TRBV28 to TRBJ1-3, with D uncertain. V was pared by 6 bases and J by 0 bases, with 12 bases between. Per germline, CDR1 MDHEN and CDR2 SYDVKM. The CDR3 is 15 amino acids. The CDR3 region has the DNA TGTGCCAGCAGCCTAGGCCCAATCTCTGGAAACACCATATATTTT. It translates to CASSLGPISGNTIYF. The variable domain in full, completed from reference TRBV28 and TRBJ1-3, reads DVKVTQSSRYLVKRTGEKVFLECVQDMDHENMFWYRQDPGLGLRLIYFSYDVKMKEKGDIPEGYSVSREKKERFSLILESASTNQTSMYLCASSLGPISGNTIYFGEGSWLTVV.

Many counts were recorded for this clonotype. The chain uses TRBV12-3 or TRBV12-4 and TRBJ1-5; no firm D call. V dropped 1 base and J dropped 15 bases, with 13 bases sitting between them. The CDR3 totals 12 residues. The chain's CDR3 is CASSLENAPRHF. The CDR3 coding sequence is TGTGCCAGCAGTTTAGAGAACGCCCCGCGGCATTTT.

This clonotype occurred many times. V usage is TRBV6-4 and J usage is TRBJ2-2; D is unresolved. CDR1 MRHNA and CDR2 SNTAGT come from the germline V gene. The V end lost 0 bases, the J end lost 3 bases, and 11 bases lay between the germline ends. The length of the CDR3 is 16 residues. The CDR3 reads CASSDSGPGDTGELFF. The CDR3 DNA reads as TGTGCCAGCAGTGACTCCGGGCCTGGAGACACCGGGGAGCTGTTTTTT.

This clonotype was recorded at least ten times. The gene calls are TRBV7-2 and TRBJ1-4; D might be TRBD1 (5 bases). The length of the CDR3 is 16 residues. Germline V gene lookup returns CDR1 SGHTA and CDR2 FQGNSA. The germline V and J ends were trimmed by 3 bases and 0 bases, with 11 bases remaining between them. CDR3 sequence (DNA): TGTGCCAGCAGCTTGGTACACAGGACAACTAATGAAAAACTGTTTTTT. Its translation is CASSLVHRTTNEKLFF.

This clonotype was seen at least ten times. In DNA, the CDR3 is TGCAGTGCTAGGACGACAGGGAGATGGTACGAGCAGTACTTC. This encodes CSARTTGRWYEQYF. The genes are TRBV20-1 and TRBJ2-7; TRBD1 aligns across 7 bases. The CDR3 is 14 amino acids. Germline CDR1 and CDR2: DFQATT and SNEGSKA (reference sequence). The J segment lost 4 bases and the V segment lost 3 bases, leaving 9 bases of the junction unmatched.

This clonotype was observed many times. CDR3 bases: TGCGCCAGCAGCTTGGCGGGCTCGGATTCACCCCTCCACTTT. It translates to CASSLAGSDSPLHF. The V gene is TRBV5-1, the J gene TRBJ1-6, with D hard to call. CDR1 is SGHRS and CDR2 is YFSETQ in the germline V gene. Trimming shortened V by 0 bases and J by 8 bases, and 9 bases separated the two germline ends. The CDR3 loop spans 14 amino acids.

This chain joins TRBV11-2 and TRBJ2-1; the D is unclear. V lost 5 bases to trimming and J lost 7 bases, with 21 bases between them. This CDR3 has 16 amino acids. Germline values: CDR1 SGHAT, CDR2 FQNNGV. CDR3 in amino acids: CASSANGRTFWNEQFF. CDR3 in DNA: TGTGCCAGCAGCGCAAATGGACGGACCTTTTGGAATGAGCAGTTCTTC.

This clonotype appeared many times. This sequence joins TRBV12-3 or TRBV12-4 and TRBJ1-2; D unresolved. The CDR3 totals 17 residues. Trimming stripped 6 bases from V and 6 bases from J, with 26 bases between. As DNA, the CDR3 is TGTGCCAGCAGCCCATCCGGGCCGTTGGCCGCTGAAGATGGCTACACCTTC. It is translated as CASSPSGPLAAEDGYTF.